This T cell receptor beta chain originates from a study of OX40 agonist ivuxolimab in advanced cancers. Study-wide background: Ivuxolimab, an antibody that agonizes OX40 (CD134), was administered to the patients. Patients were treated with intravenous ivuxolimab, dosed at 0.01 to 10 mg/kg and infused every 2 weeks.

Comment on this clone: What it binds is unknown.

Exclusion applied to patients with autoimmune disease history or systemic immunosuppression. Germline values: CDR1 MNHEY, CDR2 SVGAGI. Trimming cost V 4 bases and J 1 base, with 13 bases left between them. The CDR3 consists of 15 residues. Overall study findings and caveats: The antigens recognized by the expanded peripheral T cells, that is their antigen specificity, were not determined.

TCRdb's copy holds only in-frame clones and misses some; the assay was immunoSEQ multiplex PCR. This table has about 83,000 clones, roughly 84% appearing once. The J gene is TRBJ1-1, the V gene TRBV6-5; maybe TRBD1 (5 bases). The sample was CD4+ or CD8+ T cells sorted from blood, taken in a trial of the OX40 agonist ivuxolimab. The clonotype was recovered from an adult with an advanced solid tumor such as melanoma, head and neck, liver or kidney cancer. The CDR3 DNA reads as TGTGCCAGCAGTTCCTCGGGACGGTCGAACACTGAAGCTTTCTTT. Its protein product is CASSSSGRSNTEAFF.